This T cell receptor beta chain was recovered during a study of type 1 regulatory T cells. Study as a whole: T-allo10 is a Tr1-enriched, alloantigen-specific CD4 T cell product made in vitro. Study conclusions and caveats: Tr1 cells had a more restricted TCR repertoire than non-Tr1 cells.

TCRdb redid the calling of the reads with MiXCR, one entry per CDR3 protein. The data show around 65,000 distinct CDR3 sequences, approximately 50% seen once. The table lists this clonotype with many counts. Its matching antigen is unknown. V lost 4 bases to trimming and J lost 4 bases, with 11 bases between them. CDR1 is MNHEY and CDR2 is SMNVEV in the germline V gene (reference sequence). The CDR3 length is 13 residues. The specimen was cultured non-Tr1 T cells, either the whole culture or a sorted T cell fraction (not recorded which). The source of this sequence is a human donor in good health. The J gene is TRBJ2-7, the V gene TRBV27; TRBD1 is a possible D gene (5 bases). This CDR3 reads CASSSGYMYEQYF. CDR3 nucleotide sequence: TGTGCCAGCAGTTCAGGGTACATGTACGAGCAGTACTTC.